The T cell receptor beta chain under discussion was sequenced for a study of blood T cell repertoires in COVID-19. The table came from immunoSEQ multiplex PCR; TCRdb's copy has only in-frame clones and leaves some out. There are a few hundred thousand clones in the sample; roughly 90% occur only once, and under 4% lies in the top ten. Germline V gene lookup returns CDR1 SGDLS and CDR2 YYNGEE. This CDR3 is 16 amino acids long. V was clipped by 3 bases and J by 8 bases; unmatched bases: 9. The sequence derives from a woman in her twenties or thirties with COVID-19, enrolled during active disease. This chain connects TRBV9 to TRBJ2-1, with 12 bases matching TRBD2. Input material: peripheral blood. CDR3 region: CASSATTSGSFHEQFF. CDR3 in DNA: TGTGCCAGCAGCGCTACGACTAGCGGGAGTTTCCATGAGCAGTTCTTC.